The T cell receptor beta chain under discussion was sequenced for a study of blood T cell repertoires in COVID-19. On the study more broadly: Sites in the United States, Italy and Spain provided acute and convalescent COVID-19 samples. Sample material is recorded as cDNA or gDNA derived from T cells, B-cell-depleted T cells, or PBMCs.

Profiling relied on immunoSEQ multiplex PCR, and the TCRdb table lists in-frame clones only, not all of them. Of 75,000 to 95,000 clones detected, roughly 78% appear once; the ten largest clones hold approximately 5%. Germline V gives CDR1 SEHNR, CDR2 FQNEAQ (reference sequence). V lost 3 bases and J lost 0; bases outside the gene matches: 3. This CDR3 has 15 amino acids. The clonotype comes from a woman older than 75 with active or convalescent COVID-19. This sequence joins TRBV7-9 and TRBJ2-7; 9 bases match TRBD2. Sequenced sample: peripheral blood. The CDR3 DNA reads TGTGCCAGCAGCTTCCTGACTAGCGGCTCCTACGAGCAGTACTTC. Protein sequence: CASSFLTSGSYEQYF.